The 20 T cell receptor beta chains reported below all come from one sample, sequenced in a study of cytomegalovirus exposure and HLA in healthy donors. Primers included in the PCR were 60 Vbeta and 13 Jbeta primers. The data were produced by immunoSEQ multiplex PCR, yet TCRdb's version contains in-frame clones alone and is incomplete. The data hold some 100,000 clones, with 85% observed a single time. The sequenced material came from PBMCs. The receptors come from a man aged 30-40 years in good health and CMV-seronegative.

The chain carries TRBV30 and TRBJ1-6, with D maybe TRBD1 (6 bases). CDR1 is GTSNPN, CDR2 SVGIG, per germline (reference sequence). The V gene lost 7 bases and the J gene lost 6 bases, with 13 bases spanning the gap. The CDR3 covers 13 residues. CDR3 residues: CASRGSSNSPLHF. The CDR3 DNA sequence: TGTGCCTCCAGGGGCAGCTCTAATTCACCCCTCCACTTT. Based on the CDR3 plus reference TRBV30 and TRBJ1-6, the full variable domain is SQTIHQWPATLVQPVGSPLSLECTVEGTSNPNLYWYRQAAGRGLQLLFYSVGIGQISSEVPQNLSASRPQDRQFILSSKKLLLSDSGFYLCASRGSSNSPLHFGNGTRLTVT.

V usage is TRBV2 and J usage is TRBJ2-1; the D gene is possibly TRBD1 (5 bases). The V gene lost 8 bases and the J gene lost 4 bases, with 15 bases spanning the gap. The CDR3 sequence is 14 residues long. The germline V gene encodes CDR1 SNHLY and CDR2 FYNNEI. The CDR3 nucleotides read TGTGCCAGCTTCCAGGGCCCCATTTACAATGAGCAGTTCTTC. Translation gives CASFQGPIYNEQFF.

The chain joins TRBV28 to TRBJ2-1; D ambiguous. V lost 3 bases and J 4 bases, leaving 7 bases between the germline ends. This CDR3 has 13 residues. CDR1 MDHEN and CDR2 SYDVKM come from the germline V gene. CDR3 bases: TGTGCCAGCAGTTTGCCCGGGTACAATGAGCAGTTCTTC. It yields the protein CASSLPGYNEQFF.

This clone was seen a single time. The chain employs TRBV5-1 and TRBJ1-1; D uncertain. This CDR3 region has 13 residues. Germline lookup yields CDR1 SGHRS and CDR2 YFSETQ. The V end was cut by 2 bases, the J end by 3 bases, with 8 bases between. The CDR3 loop reads CASSFHDYTEAFF. CDR3 bases: TGCGCCAGCAGCTTCCACGACTACACTGAAGCTTTCTTT.

This clone was counted between two and nine times. This sequence joins TRBV5-5 and TRBJ2-6; the D is unclear. The CDR3 is 14 residues long. The V and J ends lost 4 bases and 1 base respectively, with 6 bases between them. Germline-derived CDR1 and CDR2 are SGHKS and YYEKEE (reference sequence). Here the CDR3 DNA reads TGTGCCAGCAGCCCCGTATCTGGGGCCAACGTCCTGACTTTC. Protein sequence: CASSPVSGANVLTF.

This clone has just one count. The rearrangement links TRBV11-2 to TRBJ1-1, with D possibly being TRBD1 (6 bases). Germline loops: CDR1 SGHAT, CDR2 FQNNGV. V lost 1 base, J lost 8 bases, and 11 bases lay in between. The CDR3 extends over 13 amino acids. DNA for the CDR3: TGTGCCAGCAGCTTAGGTAGGGGGTCGGAAGCTTTCTTT. Protein sequence: CASSLGRGSEAFF.

This chain links TRBV28 with TRBJ2-3; possible D gene TRBD1, 6 bases. This CDR3 has 12 residues. The V end lost 7 bases, the J end lost 3 bases, and 8 bases lay between the germline ends. Germline V gene lookup returns CDR1 MDHEN and CDR2 SYDVKM. The CDR3 sequence: CASKQGTDTQYF. For the CDR3, the DNA is TGTGCCAGCAAACAGGGAACAGATACGCAGTATTTT.

The chain joins TRBV4-3 to TRBJ2-7; D possibly corresponds to TRBD1 (5 bases). This CDR3 is built from 15 residues. V lost 0 bases, J lost 1 base, and 10 bases lay in between. In germline, CDR1 is LGHNA, CDR2 YSLEER. The DNA for the CDR3 is TGCGCCAGCAGCCAAGATTCCCAGGGATCCTACGAGCAGTACTTC. It specifies CASSQDSQGSYEQYF.

A few counts support this clone. The genes are TRBV9 and TRBJ2-2; D ambiguous. Trimming took 3 bases from V and 5 from J, leaving 5 bases between them. Germline V CDR1 and CDR2: SGDLS, YYNGEE. The CDR3 is made up of 12 amino acids. In DNA form, the CDR3 reads TGTGCCAGCAGCGAGACTACCGGGGAGCTGTTTTTT. It is translated as CASSETTGELFF.

This chain uses TRBV27 with TRBJ2-2; D not certain. Between the trimmed V and J ends, which lost 3 bases and 6 bases, there was a span of 5 bases. Germline-derived CDR1 and CDR2 are MNHEY and SMNVEV (reference sequence). This CDR3 comprises 12 residues. The CDR3 coding sequence is TGTGCCAGCAGTTTCGGTCCCGGGGAGCTGTTTTTT. This gives the protein CASSFGPGELFF.

This clone was seen just once. This chain uses TRBV5-6 with TRBJ1-6; TRBD1 matches 9 bases. In germline, CDR1 is SGHDT, CDR2 YYEEEE. The V segment lost 5 bases and the J segment 7 bases; nucleotides outside the gene matches: 13. The CDR3 has 17 residues. CDR3 DNA: TGTGCCAGCAGTTCCAATCTTGGACAGGGGAGGAATTCACCCCTCCACTTT. Amino acid sequence: CASSSNLGQGRNSPLHF.

The chain carries TRBV7-3 and TRBJ2-1, with D tentatively TRBD2 (6 bases). The CDR3 is 14 amino acids. With 2 bases removed from V and 8 bases from J, the gap between germline ends came to 13 bases. From germline, CDR1 is SGHTA and CDR2 FQGTGA. The CDR3 nucleotides read TGTGCCAGCAGCTTAGATTCCGGGGAGGATGAGCAGTTCTTC. Protein product: CASSLDSGEDEQFF. The variable domain in full, with the rest retrieved from reference TRBV7-3 and TRBJ2-1, is GAGVSQTPSNKVTEKGKYVELRCDPISGHTALYWYRQSLGQGPEFLIYFQGTGAADDSGLPNDRFFAVRPEGSVSTLKIQRTERGDSAVYLCASSLDSGEDEQFFGPGTRLTVL.

This chain uses TRBV6-1 with TRBJ1-2, with TRBD1 as a possible D gene (5 bases). From germline, CDR1 is MNHNS and CDR2 SASEGT. Trimming stripped 4 bases from V and 8 bases from J, with 8 bases between. The CDR3 contains 11 residues. The CDR3 DNA follows: TGTGCCAGCAGTGGACAGCGAGGCTACACCTTC. This codes for CASSGQRGYTF.

The chain recombines TRBV7-9 with TRBJ2-5; no reliable D call. Per germline, CDR1 SEHNR and CDR2 FQNEAQ (reference sequence). The CDR3 covers 13 residues. Between the trimmed V and J ends, which lost 3 bases and 5 bases, there was a span of 10 bases. CDR3: CASSFYGWETQYF. CDR3 in DNA: TGTGCCAGCAGCTTTTACGGGTGGGAGACCCAGTACTTC.

The chain links TRBV11-2 to TRBJ2-7, with D perhaps matching TRBD1 (5 bases). V was pared by 2 bases and J by 1 base, with 9 bases between. CDR3 length: 14 amino acids. Germline V lookup: CDR1 SGHAT, CDR2 FQNNGV. The DNA for the CDR3 is TGTGCCAGCAGCTTACGACAGATATCCTACGAGCAGTACTTC. Protein: CASSLRQISYEQYF.

The rearrangement uses TRBV5-6 and TRBJ2-1; perhaps TRBD1 as D (6 bases). The V gene's germline CDR1 is SGHDT and CDR2 YYEEEE. The CDR3 consists of 13 residues. Trimming stripped 2 bases from V and 7 bases from J, with 10 bases between. This CDR3 is CASSFKGGNEQFF. The CDR3 bases are TGTGCCAGCAGCTTCAAAGGGGGAAATGAGCAGTTCTTC.

The chain joins TRBV4-1 to TRBJ2-7, with D maybe TRBD2 (6 bases). This CDR3 contains 15 residues. Germline loops: CDR1 MGHRA, CDR2 YSYEKL. With 5 bases removed from V and 3 bases from J, the gap between germline ends came to 17 bases. CDR3 loop: CASSFLAGRNYEQYF. CDR3 in DNA: TGCGCCAGCAGCTTCCTGGCGGGGCGAAACTACGAGCAGTACTTC.

This sequence joins TRBV11-3 and TRBJ2-5; TRBD1 aligns across 7 bases. Trimming at V came to 0 bases and at J to 4 bases, leaving 5 bases not matched to a gene. The V gene's germline CDR1 is SGHNT and CDR2 YENEEA. CDR3 length equals 15 residues. DNA of the CDR3: TGTGCCAGCAGCTTAGAGGGACAGTCGGGAGAGACCCAGTACTTC. Translating gives CASSLEGQSGETQYF.

The chain combines TRBV6-5 with TRBJ2-7, with TRBD1 matching 9 bases. Germline V gene sequence: CDR1 MNHEY, CDR2 SVGAGI. This CDR3 comprises 14 residues. V trimming: 2 bases; J trimming: 6 bases; junction bases outside the gene matches: 5. The CDR3 loop is CASSYRGTGIEQYF. The CDR3 nucleotides are TGTGCCAGCAGTTACAGGGGGACAGGGATCGAGCAGTACTTC.

This chain links TRBV11-2 with TRBJ1-2; tentative D call: TRBD1 (6 bases). Deletions cut 0 bases from V and 10 bases from J, with 18 bases between. CDR1 and CDR2 (germline): SGHAT, FQNNGV. The CDR3 contains 15 residues. The CDR3 sequence is CASSLEHRVFDDYTF. DNA of the CDR3: TGTGCCAGCAGCTTAGAGCACAGGGTTTTTGATGACTACACCTTC.